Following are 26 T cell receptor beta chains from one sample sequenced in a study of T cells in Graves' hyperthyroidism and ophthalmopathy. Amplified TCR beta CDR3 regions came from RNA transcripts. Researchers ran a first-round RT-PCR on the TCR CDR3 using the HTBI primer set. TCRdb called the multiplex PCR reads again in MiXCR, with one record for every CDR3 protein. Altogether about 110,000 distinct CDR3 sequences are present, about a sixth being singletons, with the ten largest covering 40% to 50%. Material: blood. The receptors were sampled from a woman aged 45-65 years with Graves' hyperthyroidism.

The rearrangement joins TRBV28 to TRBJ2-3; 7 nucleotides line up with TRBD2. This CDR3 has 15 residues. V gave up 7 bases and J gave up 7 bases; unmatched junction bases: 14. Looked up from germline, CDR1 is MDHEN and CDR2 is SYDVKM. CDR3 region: CASTAYGGRWNTQYF. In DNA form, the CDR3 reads TGTGCCAGCACCGCTTACGGCGGGAGATGGAATACGCAGTATTTT.

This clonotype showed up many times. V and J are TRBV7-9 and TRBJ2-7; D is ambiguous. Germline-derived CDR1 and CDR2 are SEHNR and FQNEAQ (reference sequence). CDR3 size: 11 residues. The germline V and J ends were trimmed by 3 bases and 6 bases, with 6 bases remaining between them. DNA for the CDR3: TGTGCCAGCAGCTTCCGAGGCGAGCAGTACGTC. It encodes CASSFRGEQYV.

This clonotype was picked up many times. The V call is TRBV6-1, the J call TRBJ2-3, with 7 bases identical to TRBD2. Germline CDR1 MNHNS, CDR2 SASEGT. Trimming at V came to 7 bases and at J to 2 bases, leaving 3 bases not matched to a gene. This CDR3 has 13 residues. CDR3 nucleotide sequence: TGTGCCAGCAAGCTAGCGGCCACAGATACGCAGTATTTT. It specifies CASKLAATDTQYF.

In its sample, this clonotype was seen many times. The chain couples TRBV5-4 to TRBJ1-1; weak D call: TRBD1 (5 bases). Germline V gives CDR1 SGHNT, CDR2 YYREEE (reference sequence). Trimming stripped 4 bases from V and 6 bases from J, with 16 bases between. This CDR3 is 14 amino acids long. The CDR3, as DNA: TGTGCCAGCAGCACCGGGGACGAACTATCTGAAGCTTTCTTT. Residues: CASSTGDELSEAFF.

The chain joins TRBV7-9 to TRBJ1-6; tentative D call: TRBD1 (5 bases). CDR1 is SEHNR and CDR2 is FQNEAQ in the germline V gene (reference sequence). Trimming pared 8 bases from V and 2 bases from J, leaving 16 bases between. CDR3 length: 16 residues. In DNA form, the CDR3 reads TGTGCCAGCGGGAACGATCGGGGGGCCTATAATTCACCCCTCCACTTT. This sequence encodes CASGNDRGAYNSPLHF.

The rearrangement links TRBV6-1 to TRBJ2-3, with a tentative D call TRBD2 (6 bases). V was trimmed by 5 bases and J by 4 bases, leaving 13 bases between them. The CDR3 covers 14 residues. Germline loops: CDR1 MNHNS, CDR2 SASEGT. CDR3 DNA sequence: TGTGCCAGCAGTAGCGGACTACCAGCAGATACGCAGTATTTT. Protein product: CASSSGLPADTQYF.

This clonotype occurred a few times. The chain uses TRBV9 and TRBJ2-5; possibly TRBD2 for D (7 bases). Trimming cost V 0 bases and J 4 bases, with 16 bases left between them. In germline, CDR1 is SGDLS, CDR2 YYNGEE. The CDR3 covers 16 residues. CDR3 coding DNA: TGTGCCAGCAGCGTAGGGGCTCTAGGGGGGGGAGAGACCCAGTACTTC. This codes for CASSVGALGGGETQYF.

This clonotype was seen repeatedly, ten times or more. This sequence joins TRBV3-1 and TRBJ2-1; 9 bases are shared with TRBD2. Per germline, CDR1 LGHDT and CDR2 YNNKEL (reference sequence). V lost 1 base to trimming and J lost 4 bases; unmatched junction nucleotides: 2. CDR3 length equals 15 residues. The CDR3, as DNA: TGTGCCAGCAGCCAAGCTGCGGGAGGGTACAATGAGCAGTTCTTC. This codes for CASSQAAGGYNEQFF.

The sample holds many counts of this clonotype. CDR3 sequence: CASSQGTTAFSGANVLTF. The CDR3 DNA reads TGTGCCAGCAGCCAAGGGACAACCGCGTTCTCTGGGGCCAACGTCCTGACTTTC. The J gene is TRBJ2-6, the V gene TRBV3-1; possibly TRBD1 for D (5 bases). This CDR3 has 18 amino acids. Trimming removed 1 base at V and 0 bases at J, with 13 bases between. The germline gives CDR1 LGHDT, CDR2 YNNKEL (reference sequence).

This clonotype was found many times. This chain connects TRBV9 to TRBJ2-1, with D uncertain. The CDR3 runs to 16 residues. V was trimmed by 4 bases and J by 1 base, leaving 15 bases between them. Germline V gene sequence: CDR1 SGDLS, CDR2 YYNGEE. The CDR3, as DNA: TGTGCCAGCAGCCCCCGGCCAAGATATTCCTACAATGAGCAGTTCTTC. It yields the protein CASSPRPRYSYNEQFF.

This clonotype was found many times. The CDR3 loop is CASSLWAGVHQPQHF. DNA for the CDR3: TGTGCCAGCAGCTTGTGGGCAGGGGTGCATCAGCCCCAGCATTTT. The gene calls are TRBV5-6 and TRBJ1-5; TRBD1 might be the D (6 bases). Germline V lookup: CDR1 SGHDT, CDR2 YYEEEE. CDR3 size: 15 residues. V lost 1 base and J lost 5, with 13 bases in between.

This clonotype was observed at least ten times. The CDR3 nucleotides read TGTGCCAGCAGTCCACAGGGTTATGGCTACACCTTC. This encodes CASSPQGYGYTF. The rearrangement joins TRBV28 to TRBJ1-2; maybe TRBD1 (6 bases). With 5 bases removed from V and 5 bases from J, the gap between germline ends came to 9 bases. Germline values: CDR1 MDHEN, CDR2 SYDVKM. The CDR3 spans 12 residues.

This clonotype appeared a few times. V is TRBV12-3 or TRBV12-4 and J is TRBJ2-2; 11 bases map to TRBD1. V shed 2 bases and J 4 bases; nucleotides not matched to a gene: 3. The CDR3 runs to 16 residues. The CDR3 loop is CASSLRTGGATGELFF. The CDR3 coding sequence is TGTGCCAGCAGTTTAAGGACAGGGGGCGCCACCGGGGAGCTGTTTTTT.

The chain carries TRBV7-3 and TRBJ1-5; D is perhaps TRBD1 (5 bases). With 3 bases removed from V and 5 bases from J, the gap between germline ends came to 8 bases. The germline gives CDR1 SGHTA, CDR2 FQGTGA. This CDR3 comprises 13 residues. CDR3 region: CASSLLTDQPQHF. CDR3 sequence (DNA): TGTGCCAGCAGCTTGCTGACAGATCAGCCCCAGCATTTT. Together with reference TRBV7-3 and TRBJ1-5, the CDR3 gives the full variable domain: GAGVSQTPSNKVTEKGKYVELRCDPISGHTALYWYRQSLGQGPEFLIYFQGTGAADDSGLPNDRFFAVRPEGSVSTLKIQRTERGDSAVYLCASSLLTDQPQHFGDGTRLSIL.

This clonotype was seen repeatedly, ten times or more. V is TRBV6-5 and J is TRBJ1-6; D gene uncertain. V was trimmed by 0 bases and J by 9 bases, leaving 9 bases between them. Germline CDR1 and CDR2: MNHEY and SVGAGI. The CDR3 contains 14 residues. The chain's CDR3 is CASSYSSPGSPLHF. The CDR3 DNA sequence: TGTGCCAGCAGTTACTCGAGCCCGGGTTCACCCCTCCACTTT.

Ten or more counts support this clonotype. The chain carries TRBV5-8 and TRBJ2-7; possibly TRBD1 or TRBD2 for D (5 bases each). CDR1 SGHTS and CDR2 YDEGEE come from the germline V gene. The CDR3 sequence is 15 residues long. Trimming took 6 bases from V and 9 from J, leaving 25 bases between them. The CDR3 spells CASTPMGTVQVGQYV. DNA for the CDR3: TGTGCCAGCACCCCAATGGGGACGGTACAGGTTGGGCAGTACGTC.

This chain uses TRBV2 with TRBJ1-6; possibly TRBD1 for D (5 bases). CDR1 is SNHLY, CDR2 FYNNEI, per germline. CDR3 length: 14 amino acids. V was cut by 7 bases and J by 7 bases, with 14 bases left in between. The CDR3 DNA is TGTGCCAGCACCCTGGGGACCGCAAATTCACCCCTCCACTTT. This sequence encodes CASTLGTANSPLHF.

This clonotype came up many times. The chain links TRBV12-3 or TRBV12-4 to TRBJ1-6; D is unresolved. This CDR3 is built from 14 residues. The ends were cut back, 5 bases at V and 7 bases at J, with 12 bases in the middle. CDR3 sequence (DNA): TGTGCCAGCAGTATCGGACGAGCAAATTCACCCCTCCACTTT. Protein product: CASSIGRANSPLHF.

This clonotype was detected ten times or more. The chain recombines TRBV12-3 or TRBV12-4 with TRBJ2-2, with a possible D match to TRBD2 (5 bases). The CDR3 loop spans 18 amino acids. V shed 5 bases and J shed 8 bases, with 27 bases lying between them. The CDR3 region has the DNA TGTGCCAGCAGTGTCCCCCGCGGGCTCCCACGCGGCAGGGGGGAGCTGTTTTTT. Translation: CASSVPRGLPRGRGELFF.

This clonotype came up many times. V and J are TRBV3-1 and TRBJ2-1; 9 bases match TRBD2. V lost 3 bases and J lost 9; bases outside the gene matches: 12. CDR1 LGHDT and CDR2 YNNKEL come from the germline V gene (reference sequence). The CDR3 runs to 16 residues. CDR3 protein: CASSHALAGVLGEQFF. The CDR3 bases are TGTGCCAGCAGCCACGCTTTAGCGGGAGTGTTGGGTGAGCAGTTCTTC.

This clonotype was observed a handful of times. CDR3 bases: TGTGCCAGCAGCTTTACGACTAGCGGGTTGGACAATGAGCAGTTCTTC. It codes for CASSFTTSGLDNEQFF. V is TRBV9 and J is TRBJ2-1, with 10 bases fitting TRBD2. The CDR3 runs to 16 residues. Per the germline V gene, CDR1 is SGDLS and CDR2 is YYNGEE. The V segment lost 4 bases and the J segment 5 bases; nucleotides outside the gene matches: 9.

In DNA form, the CDR3 reads TGTGCCAGCAGCTTATCGGTCGCTGAAGCTTTCTTT. It specifies CASSLSVAEAFF. The chain recombines TRBV7-9 with TRBJ1-1, with D uncertain. The CDR3 totals 12 residues. CDR1 is SEHNR, CDR2 FQNEAQ, per germline (reference sequence). V was pared by 2 bases and J by 6 bases, with 7 bases between.

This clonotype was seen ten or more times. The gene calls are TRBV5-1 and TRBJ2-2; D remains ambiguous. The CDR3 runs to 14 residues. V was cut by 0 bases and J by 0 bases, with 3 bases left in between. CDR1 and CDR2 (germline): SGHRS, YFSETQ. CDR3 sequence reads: CASSLGTNTGELFF. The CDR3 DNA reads TGCGCCAGCAGCTTGGGTACGAACACCGGGGAGCTGTTTTTT.

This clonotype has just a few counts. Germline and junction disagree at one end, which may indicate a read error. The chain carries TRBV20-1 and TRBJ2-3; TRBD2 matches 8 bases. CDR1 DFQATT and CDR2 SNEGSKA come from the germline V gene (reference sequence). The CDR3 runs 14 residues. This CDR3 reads CSARSGRGTDTQCF. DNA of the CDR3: TGCAGTGCTAGATCCGGGAGGGGCACAGATACGCAGTGTTTT.

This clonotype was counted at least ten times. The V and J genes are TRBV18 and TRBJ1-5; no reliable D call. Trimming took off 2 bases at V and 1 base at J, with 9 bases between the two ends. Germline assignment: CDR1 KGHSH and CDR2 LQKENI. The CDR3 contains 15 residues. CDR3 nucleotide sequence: TGTGCCAGCTCACCATCTGCGCAGAGCAATCAGCCCCAGCATTTT. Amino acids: CASSPSAQSNQPQHF. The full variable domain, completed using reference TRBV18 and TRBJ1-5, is NAGVMQNPRHLVRRRGQEARLRCSPMKGHSHVYWYRQLPEEGLKFMVYLQKENIIDESGMPKERFSAEFPKEGPSILRIQQVVRGDSAAYFCASSPSAQSNQPQHFGDGTRLSIL.

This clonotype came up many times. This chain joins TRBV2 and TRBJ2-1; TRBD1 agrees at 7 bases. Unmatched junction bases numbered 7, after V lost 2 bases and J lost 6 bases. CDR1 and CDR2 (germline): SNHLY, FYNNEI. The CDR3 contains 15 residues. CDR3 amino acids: CASSERGQLSNEQFF. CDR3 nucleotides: TGTGCCAGCAGTGAAAGGGGACAGCTATCCAATGAGCAGTTCTTC.